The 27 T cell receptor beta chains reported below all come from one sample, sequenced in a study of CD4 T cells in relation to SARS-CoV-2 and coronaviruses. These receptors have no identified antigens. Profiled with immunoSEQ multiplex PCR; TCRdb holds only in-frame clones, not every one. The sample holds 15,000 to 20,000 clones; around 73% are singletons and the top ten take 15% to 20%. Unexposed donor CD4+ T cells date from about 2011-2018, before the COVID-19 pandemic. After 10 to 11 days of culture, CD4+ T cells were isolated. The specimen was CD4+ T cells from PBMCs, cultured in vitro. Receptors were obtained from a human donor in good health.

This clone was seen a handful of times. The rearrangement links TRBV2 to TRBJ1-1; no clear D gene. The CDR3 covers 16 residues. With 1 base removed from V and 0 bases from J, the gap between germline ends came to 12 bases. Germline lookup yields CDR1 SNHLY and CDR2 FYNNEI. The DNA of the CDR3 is TGTGCCAGCAGTGAAGTCCTAGGGTATATGAACACTGAAGCTTTCTTT. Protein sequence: CASSEVLGYMNTEAFF.

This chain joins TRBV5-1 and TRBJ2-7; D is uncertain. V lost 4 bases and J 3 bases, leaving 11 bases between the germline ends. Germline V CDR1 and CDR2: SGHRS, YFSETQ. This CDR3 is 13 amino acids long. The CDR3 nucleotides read TGCGCCAGCAGCGCAGAAAACAGCTACGAGCAGTACTTC. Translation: CASSAENSYEQYF.

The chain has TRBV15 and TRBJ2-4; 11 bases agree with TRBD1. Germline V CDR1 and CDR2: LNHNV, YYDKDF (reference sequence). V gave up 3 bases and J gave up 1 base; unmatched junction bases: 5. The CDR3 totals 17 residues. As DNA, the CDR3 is TGTGCCACCAGCAGGGGGGGACAGGGGGGGGCCAAAAACATTCAGTACTTC. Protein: CATSRGGQGGAKNIQYF.

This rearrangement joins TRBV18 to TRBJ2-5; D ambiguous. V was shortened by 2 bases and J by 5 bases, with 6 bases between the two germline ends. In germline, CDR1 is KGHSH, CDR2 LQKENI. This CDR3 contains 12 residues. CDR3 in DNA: TGTGCCAGCTCACCATTTCCGGAGACCCAGTACTTC. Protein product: CASSPFPETQYF.

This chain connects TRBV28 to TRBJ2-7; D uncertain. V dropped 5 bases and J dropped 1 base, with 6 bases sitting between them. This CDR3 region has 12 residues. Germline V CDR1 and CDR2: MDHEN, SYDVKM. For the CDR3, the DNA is TGTGCCAGCAGTCTGCGTTCCTACGAGCAGTACTTC. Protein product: CASSLRSYEQYF.

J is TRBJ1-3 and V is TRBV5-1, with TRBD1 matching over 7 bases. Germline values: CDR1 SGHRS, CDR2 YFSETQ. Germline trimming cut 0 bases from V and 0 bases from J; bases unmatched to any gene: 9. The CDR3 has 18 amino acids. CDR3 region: CASSLGAPGQSSGNTIYF. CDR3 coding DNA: TGCGCCAGCAGCTTGGGGGCCCCGGGACAGAGCTCTGGAAACACCATATATTTT. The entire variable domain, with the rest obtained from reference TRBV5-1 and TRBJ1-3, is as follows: KAGVTQTPRYLIKTRGQQVTLSCSPISGHRSVSWYQQTPGQGLQFLFEYFSETQRNKGNFPGRFSGRQFSNSRSEMNVSTLELGDSALYLCASSLGAPGQSSGNTIYFGEGSWLTVV.

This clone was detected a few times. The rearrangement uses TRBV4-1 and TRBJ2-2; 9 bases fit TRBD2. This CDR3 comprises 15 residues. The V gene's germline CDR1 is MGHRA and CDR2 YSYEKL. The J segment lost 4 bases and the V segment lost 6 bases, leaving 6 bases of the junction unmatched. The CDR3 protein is CASRRETSGTGELFF. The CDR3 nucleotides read TGCGCCAGCAGAAGAGAGACTAGCGGCACCGGGGAGCTGTTTTTT.

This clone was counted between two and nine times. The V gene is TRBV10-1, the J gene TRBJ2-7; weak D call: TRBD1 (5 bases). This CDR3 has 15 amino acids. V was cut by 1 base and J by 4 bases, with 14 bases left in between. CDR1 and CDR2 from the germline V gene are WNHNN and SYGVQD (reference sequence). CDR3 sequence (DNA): TGCGCCAGCAGTGAGTTCGGGCAGGGTCGGTACGAGCAGTACTTC. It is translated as CASSEFGQGRYEQYF.

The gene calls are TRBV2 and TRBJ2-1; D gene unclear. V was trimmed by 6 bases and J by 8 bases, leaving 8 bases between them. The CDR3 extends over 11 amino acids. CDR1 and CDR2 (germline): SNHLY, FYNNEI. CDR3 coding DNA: TGTGCCAGCAGCCCCCTCTATGAGCAGTTCTTC. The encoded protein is CASSPLYEQFF.

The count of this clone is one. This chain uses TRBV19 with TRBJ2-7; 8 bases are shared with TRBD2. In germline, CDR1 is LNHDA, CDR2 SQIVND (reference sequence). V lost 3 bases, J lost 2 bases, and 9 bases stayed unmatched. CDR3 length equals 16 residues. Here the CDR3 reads CASSMTGAGGPYEQYF. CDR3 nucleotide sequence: TGTGCCAGTAGTATGACCGGGGCGGGAGGCCCCTACGAGCAGTACTTC.

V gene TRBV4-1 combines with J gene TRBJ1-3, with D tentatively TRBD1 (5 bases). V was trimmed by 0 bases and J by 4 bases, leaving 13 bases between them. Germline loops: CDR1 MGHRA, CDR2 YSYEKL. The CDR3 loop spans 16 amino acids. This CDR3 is CASSQDQGVGGNTIYF. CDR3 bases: TGCGCCAGCAGCCAAGATCAAGGGGTAGGGGGAAACACCATATATTTT.

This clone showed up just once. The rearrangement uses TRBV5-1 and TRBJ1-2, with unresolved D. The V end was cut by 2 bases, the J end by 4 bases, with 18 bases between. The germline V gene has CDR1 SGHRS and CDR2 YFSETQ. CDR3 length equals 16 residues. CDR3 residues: CASSFGLGELSYGYTF. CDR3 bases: TGCGCCAGCAGCTTTGGGTTGGGAGAACTGAGCTATGGCTACACCTTC. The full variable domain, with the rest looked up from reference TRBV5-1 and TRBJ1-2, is KAGVTQTPRYLIKTRGQQVTLSCSPISGHRSVSWYQQTPGQGLQFLFEYFSETQRNKGNFPGRFSGRQFSNSRSEMNVSTLELGDSALYLCASSFGLGELSYGYTFGSGTRLTVV.

The CDR3 here is CVVWGNTEAFF. Here the CDR3 DNA reads TGTGTAGTTTGGGGGAACACTGAAGCTTTCTTT. The chain links TRBV28 to TRBJ1-1, with D hard to call. The CDR3 is 11 residues long. Germline V gives CDR1 MDHEN, CDR2 SYDVKM.

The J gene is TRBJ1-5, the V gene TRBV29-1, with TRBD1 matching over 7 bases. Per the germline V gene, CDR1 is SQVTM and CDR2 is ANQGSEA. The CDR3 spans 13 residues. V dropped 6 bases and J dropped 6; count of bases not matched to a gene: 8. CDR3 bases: TGCAGCGTAAAAGACAGGGAGAGTCAGCCCCAGCATTTT. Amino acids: CSVKDRESQPQHF.

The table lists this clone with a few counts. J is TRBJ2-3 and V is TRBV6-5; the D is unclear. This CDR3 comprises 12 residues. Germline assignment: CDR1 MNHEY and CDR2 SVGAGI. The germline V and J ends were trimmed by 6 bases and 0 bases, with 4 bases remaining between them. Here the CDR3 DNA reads TGTGCCAGCAGCGGGAGCACAGATACGCAGTATTTT. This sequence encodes CASSGSTDTQYF.

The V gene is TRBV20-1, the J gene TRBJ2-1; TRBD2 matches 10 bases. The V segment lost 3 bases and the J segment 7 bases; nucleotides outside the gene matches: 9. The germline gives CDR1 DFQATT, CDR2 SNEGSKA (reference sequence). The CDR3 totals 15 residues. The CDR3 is CSASSPGLARNEQFF. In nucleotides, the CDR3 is TGCAGTGCTAGTTCCCCGGGACTAGCGAGAAATGAGCAGTTCTTC.

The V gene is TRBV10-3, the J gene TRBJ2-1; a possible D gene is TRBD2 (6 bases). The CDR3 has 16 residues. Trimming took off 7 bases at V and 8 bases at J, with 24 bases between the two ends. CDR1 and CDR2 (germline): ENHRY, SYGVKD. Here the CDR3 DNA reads TGTGCCATCACGGGACTCCTAGCTTCTAAGATCGATGAGCAGTTCTTC. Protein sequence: CAITGLLASKIDEQFF.

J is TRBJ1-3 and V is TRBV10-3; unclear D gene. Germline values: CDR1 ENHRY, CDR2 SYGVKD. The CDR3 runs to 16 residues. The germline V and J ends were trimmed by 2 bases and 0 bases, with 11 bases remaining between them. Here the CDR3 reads CAISEPKLISGNTIYF. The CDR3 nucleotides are TGTGCCATCAGTGAGCCGAAACTAATCTCTGGAAACACCATATATTTT.

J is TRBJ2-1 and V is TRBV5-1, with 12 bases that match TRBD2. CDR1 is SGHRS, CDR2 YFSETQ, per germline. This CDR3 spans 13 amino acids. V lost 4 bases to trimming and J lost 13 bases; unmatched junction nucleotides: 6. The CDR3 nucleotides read TGCGCCAGCAGCGACACTAGCGGGAGGTATCAGTTCTTC. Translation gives CASSDTSGRYQFF.

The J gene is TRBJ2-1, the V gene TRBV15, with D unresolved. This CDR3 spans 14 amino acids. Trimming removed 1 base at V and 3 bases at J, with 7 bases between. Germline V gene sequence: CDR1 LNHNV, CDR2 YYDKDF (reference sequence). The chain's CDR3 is CATSRVGVYNEQFF. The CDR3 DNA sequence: TGTGCCACCAGCAGAGTTGGGGTCTACAATGAGCAGTTCTTC.

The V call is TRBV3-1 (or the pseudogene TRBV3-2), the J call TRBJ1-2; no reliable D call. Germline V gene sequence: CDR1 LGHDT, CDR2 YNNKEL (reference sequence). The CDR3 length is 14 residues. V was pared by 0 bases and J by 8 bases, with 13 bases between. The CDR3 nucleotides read TGTGCCAGCAGCCAAGATTTTCGTCAGCTAGGCTACACCTTC. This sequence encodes CASSQDFRQLGYTF.

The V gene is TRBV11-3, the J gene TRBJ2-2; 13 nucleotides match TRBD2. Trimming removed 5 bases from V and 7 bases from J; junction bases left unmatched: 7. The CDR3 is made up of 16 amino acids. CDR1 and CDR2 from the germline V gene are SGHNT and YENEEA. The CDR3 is CASSQGLAGVFGELFF. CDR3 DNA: TGTGCCAGCAGCCAAGGACTAGCGGGAGTTTTCGGGGAGCTGTTTTTT.

The CDR3 is CSASGEETQYF. Here the CDR3 DNA reads TGCAGTGCTTCGGGGGAAGAGACCCAGTACTTC. This sequence joins TRBV20-1 and TRBJ2-5, with D maybe TRBD2 (6 bases). Deletions cut 5 bases from V and 3 bases from J, with 7 bases between. The CDR3 is made up of 11 amino acids. Germline assignment: CDR1 DFQATT and CDR2 SNEGSKA (reference sequence).

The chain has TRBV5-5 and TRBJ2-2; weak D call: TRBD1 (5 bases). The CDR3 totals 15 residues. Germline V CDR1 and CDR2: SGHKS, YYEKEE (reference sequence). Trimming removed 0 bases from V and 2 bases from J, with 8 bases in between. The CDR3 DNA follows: TGTGCCAGCAGCTTGGGTAGGGGAAACACCGGGGAGCTGTTTTTT. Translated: CASSLGRGNTGELFF.

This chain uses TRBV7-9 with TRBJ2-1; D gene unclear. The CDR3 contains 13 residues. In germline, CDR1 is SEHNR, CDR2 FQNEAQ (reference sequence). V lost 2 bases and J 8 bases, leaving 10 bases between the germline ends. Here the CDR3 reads CASSLSGTDEQFF. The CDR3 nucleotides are TGTGCCAGCAGCTTAAGTGGTACCGATGAGCAGTTCTTC. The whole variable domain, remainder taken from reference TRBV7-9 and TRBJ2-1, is DTGVSQNPRHKITKRGQNVTFRCDPISEHNRLYWYRQTLGQGPEFLTYFQNEAQLEKSRLLSDRFSAERPKGSFSTLEIQRTEQGDSAMYLCASSLSGTDEQFFGPGTRLTVL.

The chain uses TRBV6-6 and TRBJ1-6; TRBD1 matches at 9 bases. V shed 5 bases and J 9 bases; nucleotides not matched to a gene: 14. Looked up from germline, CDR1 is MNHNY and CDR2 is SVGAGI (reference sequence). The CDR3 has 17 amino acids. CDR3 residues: CASSQRGPGQGASPLHF. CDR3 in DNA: TGTGCCAGCAGTCAAAGGGGGCCGGGACAGGGTGCTTCACCCCTCCACTTT.

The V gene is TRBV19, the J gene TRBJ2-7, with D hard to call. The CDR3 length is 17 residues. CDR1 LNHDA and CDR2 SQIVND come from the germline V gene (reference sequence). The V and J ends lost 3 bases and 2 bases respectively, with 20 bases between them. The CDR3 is CASSISPNGPGAYEQYF. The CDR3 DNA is TGTGCCAGTAGTATCAGCCCAAATGGACCAGGAGCCTACGAGCAGTACTTC.